The 3 T cell receptor beta chains given below trace back to one sample, sequenced in a study of cytomegalovirus exposure and HLA in healthy donors. PCR used 60 Vbeta primers and 13 Jbeta primers. Profiling relied on immunoSEQ multiplex PCR, and the TCRdb table lists in-frame clones only, not all of them. The sample consists of under 200,000 clones, roughly 85% of them appearing once. Sequencing was carried out using PBMCs. Every receptor here comes from a middle-aged man in good health and CMV-seropositive.

CDR3 protein: CASSSAGGPNGELFF. The CDR3 DNA reads as TGCGCCAGCAGCTCGGCGGGGGGGCCGAACGGGGAGCTGTTTTTT. V gene TRBV5-1 combines with J gene TRBJ2-2, with 9 bases aligning to TRBD2. Germline V gene lookup returns CDR1 SGHRS and CDR2 YFSETQ. V gave up 3 bases and J gave up 7 bases; unmatched junction bases: 7. The CDR3 is 15 residues long.

The chain is built from TRBV5-1 and TRBJ2-1, with 7 bases aligning to TRBD2. V lost 6 bases, J lost 9 bases, and 9 bases stayed unmatched. The CDR3 sequence is 13 residues long. Germline-derived CDR1 and CDR2 are SGHRS and YFSETQ. CDR3 DNA sequence: TGCGCCAGCAAGGATCCGGGGGGAGGTGAGCAGTTCTTC. Its translation is CASKDPGGGEQFF.

The rearrangement links TRBV6-1 to TRBJ2-3, with D tentatively TRBD1 (5 bases). CDR3 length: 14 residues. The V and J ends lost 9 bases and 4 bases respectively, with 17 bases between them. CDR1 MNHNS and CDR2 SASEGT come from the germline V gene. CDR3 amino acids: CASTVTPGSDTQYF. In DNA form, the CDR3 reads TGTGCCAGTACAGTTACTCCAGGGTCAGATACGCAGTATTTT.